This T cell receptor beta chain appears in the sequencing data of a study of CD8 T cells in Susac syndrome. cDNA came from about 0.46 to 1 ug RNA primed by random hexamers. Across 54 Vbeta and 13 Jbeta, TCR beta CDR3 was amplified with immunoSEQ multiplex PCR. TCRdb used MiXCR to reprocess the immunoSEQ multiplex PCR reads, holding one entry per CDR3 protein. This table has around 170,000 distinct CDR3 sequences, 95% appearing once. Trimming removed 4 bases from V and 1 base from J; junction bases left unmatched: 7. The CDR3 sequence is 16 residues long. CDR1 SGHNT and CDR2 YYREEE come from the germline V gene (reference sequence).

Sequenced input: CD4+ T cells from PBMCs. The clonotype comes from a human donor with Susac syndrome. V gene TRBV5-4 combines with J gene TRBJ2-4; TRBD2 aligns across 8 bases. The CDR3 sequence: CASSLRGGSAKNIQYF. Here the CDR3 DNA reads TGTGCCAGCAGCCTGCGCGGGGGGAGCGCCAAAAACATTCAGTACTTC.